The source of this T cell receptor (beta chain) is a study of cytomegalovirus exposure and HLA in healthy donors. General study findings and limits: The study designated 150 or so TCR beta chains cytomegalovirus-associated. V- and J-gene trimming of TCR beta was linked (in a later analysis) to a missense DCLRE1C variant. Later analysis suggested links between common viral pathogens and several top significant clusters.

To note about this clone: Its antigen is undetermined.

PCR primers comprised 60 Vbeta and 13 Jbeta primers. Libraries were prepared by immunoSEQ multiplex PCR; TCRdb keeps only in-frame clonotypes and omits some of them. Of about 130,000 clones in the sample, 17% are singletons; the top ten hold 2.9%. The sample was PBMCs. This sequence was found in a female donor in good health and CMV-seropositive.

This chain's CDR3 is CASSQEGPGLSSTDTQYF. The CDR3 DNA follows: TGTGCCAGCAGCCAAGAGGGACCGGGACTCTCGAGCACAGATACGCAGTATTTT. The chain couples TRBV4-2 to TRBJ2-3, with D tentatively TRBD2 (6 bases). The V end lost 0 bases, the J end lost 0 bases, and 16 bases lay between the germline ends. Germline CDR1 reads LGHNA; CDR2 reads YNFKEQ. The CDR3 is 18 amino acids.